This TCR beta chain was captured by sequencing in a study of T-cell reconstitution after alpha-beta-depleted transplantation in children. V shed 6 bases and J 5 bases; nucleotides not matched to a gene: 14. The length of the CDR3 is 16 residues. Comment on this clonotype: What it recognizes is unknown.

The TCRbeta library was prepared with unique molecular identifiers. MiXCR was run by TCRdb on the PCR reads, yielding one entry per CDR3 protein. The table has about 210,000 distinct CDR3 sequences, over 15% seen once. General study points: There were some patients whose high TCRbeta diversity at day 60 came from surviving recipient T cells and thymic progenitors. There were reportedly several hundred expanded graft clones from which alpha-beta T cells came about two months after transplant. T-cell numbers and diversity, one year after transplant, stemmed largely from T cells that were newly produced.

This TCR came from a male patient aged 2-10 years who had a stem cell transplant for acute lymphoblastic leukemia, so the T cells may come from the graft donor. This chain links TRBV12-3 or TRBV12-4 with TRBJ2-5; 8 nucleotides agree with TRBD2. Sequencing used PBMCs, mostly from graft donor cells, obtained 360 days after TCRalphabeta/CD19-depleted stem cell transplant. In DNA form, the CDR3 reads TGTGCCAGCAGCGATGGGGTCTTGCGGGGGGTGGAGACCCAGTACTTC. This gives the protein CASSDGVLRGVETQYF.